Listed below are T cell receptor beta chains from one sample, sequenced in a study of shared clonotypes between healthy human individuals. Data came from immunoSEQ multiplex PCR; TCRdb stores just in-frame clones and leaves some out. Altogether about 2.1 million clones are present, about 93% being singletons, with the ten largest covering around 1.7%. Source material: naive CD8+ T cells from PBMCs. Receptors originate from a man between 18 and 35 years old in good health. Some clones in this sample may be carry-over from other donors' samples. CDR3s include the opening cysteine and the closing phenylalanine or tryptophan.

>TRBV28
CASWGESTEAFF
>TRBV27
CASRGGDSYEQYF
>TRBV2
CASMKGIGDEQYF
>TRBV9
CASSSKVGLTEAFF
>TRBV6-1
CASSGNEQFF
>TRBV19
CASSPRLAGAGEQFF
>TRBV7-2
CASSLLLFRTEQYF
>TRBV9
CASKGPGGNEQFF
>TRBV11-1
CASSSTGGGYTF
>TRBV7-9
CASKKAPENTEAFF
>TRBV10-2
CASSGDRYNEQFF
>TRBV10-3
CAISENRGGGNTEAFF
>TRBV7-2
CASSLDDREDEQYF
>TRBV27
CASSARMGQPNTEAFF
>TRBV6-6
CASSYEGLNTEAFF
>TRBV27
CASSSNTGWPNEQYF
>TRBV5-6
CASSFTWSSYEQYF
>TRBV4-2
CASSQRTGTEAFF
>TRBV6-1
CASSRQGKGNEQYF
>TRBV10-3
CAISPDQSYEQYF
>TRBV27
CASSPLGFHGYTF
>TRBV27
CASSLSQGGTEAFF
>TRBV25-1
CASSGRIEDTQYF
>TRBV28
CASSSQRTGGAGYTF
>TRBV28
CASSSGLAGTGETQYF
>TRBV5-1
CASSLVAGFGANVLTF
>TRBV14
CASSSRGVGSYEQYF
>TRBV2
CARAGGRMGGELFF
>TRBV18
CASSPPVANNEQFF
>TRBV6-5
CASNGLGEEYTEAFF
>TRBV19
CASSFLYSTPQHF
>TRBV28
CASSLAGYNEQFF
>TRBV28
CASSLDGPTDTQYF
>TRBV4-3
CASSQEWGANEQFF
>TRBV2
CASTIATGQGYEQYF
>TRBV7-9
CASSLLGQGASADTQYF
>TRBV2
CASSGVGLGTGVTEAFF
>TRBV19
CASRASGAPEQFF
>TRBV6-1
CAGREGANEKLFF
>TRBV10-3
CAISTLRQGTGYGYTF
>TRBV9
CASSDSGGSTDTQYF
>TRBV15
CATSRGNRDRSNQPQHF